Each of the 18 T cell receptor beta chains below was sequenced from the same sample in a study of Ad26.COV2.S vaccination and SARS-CoV-2 variants. Stated treatment: roughly 18 received Ad26.COV2.S at low or high dose, single or two shots; about 5 received placebo; per-sample allocation not given. Sampling occurred on day 63 after the first vaccine or placebo injection. Generated by immunoSEQ multiplex PCR, the TCRdb table keeps only in-frame clones and is missing some. The data contain about 400,000 clones, roughly four fifths of them singletons. The specimen comprised peripheral blood, sampled in a trial of Ad26.COV2.S vaccine versus placebo. These receptors originate from a person aged 18-60 years who received the Ad26.COV2.S COVID-19 vaccine or a placebo.

V and J are TRBV23-1 and TRBJ2-7; D unresolved. TRBV23-1 is noted as an ORF with a role that remains uncertain. V dropped 0 bases and J dropped 3 bases, with 12 bases sitting between them. This CDR3 is 15 amino acids long. CDR3: CASSQSEPGLYEQYF. Written as DNA, the CDR3 is TGCGCCAGCAGTCAATCGGAACCCGGGCTCTACGAGCAGTACTTC.

The chain has TRBV3-1 (or the pseudogene TRBV3-2) and TRBJ2-1; D may be TRBD2 (6 bases). The CDR3 is 14 residues long. Trimming shortened V by 8 bases and J by 8 bases, and 19 bases separated the two germline ends. Germline-derived CDR1 and CDR2 are LGHDT and YNNKEL (reference sequence). The CDR3 reads CASGGWLANHEQFF. The CDR3 DNA follows: TGTGCCAGCGGCGGGTGGCTAGCGAACCATGAGCAGTTCTTC.

The chain combines TRBV5-8 with TRBJ2-3; D gene unclear. The CDR3 is 14 residues long. Trimming pared 2 bases from V and 3 bases from J, leaving 10 bases between. CDR1 is SGHTS and CDR2 is YDEGEE in the germline V gene. CDR3 nucleotide sequence: TGTGCCAGCAGCTTAGAATTGTGGACAGATACGCAGTATTTT. It codes for CASSLELWTDTQYF.

The genes are TRBV5-4 and TRBJ1-1; possibly TRBD1 for D (5 bases). Trimming took off 5 bases at V and 5 bases at J, with 16 bases between the two ends. CDR1 and CDR2 from the germline V gene are SGHNT and YYREEE (reference sequence). The CDR3 totals 14 residues. The CDR3 here is CASSGGGWDTEAFF. In nucleotides, the CDR3 is TGTGCCAGCAGTGGGGGGGGATGGGATACTGAAGCTTTCTTT.

In DNA, the CDR3 is TGTGCCAGCACCAGATCGGGGAGGCCTGAAGCTTTCTTT. Its protein is CASTRSGRPEAFF. The chain has TRBV3-1 (or the pseudogene TRBV3-2) and TRBJ1-1; D is undetermined. V lost 7 bases and J 6 bases, leaving 15 bases between the germline ends. The germline gives CDR1 LGHDT, CDR2 YNNKEL (reference sequence). This CDR3 is 13 amino acids long.

The rearrangement links TRBV19 to TRBJ1-6; TRBD1 is a possible D gene (6 bases). This CDR3 comprises 14 residues. Germline loops: CDR1 LNHDA, CDR2 SQIVND (reference sequence). V lost 4 bases and J 7 bases, leaving 11 bases between the germline ends. The CDR3, as DNA: TGTGCCAGTAGTAAGGGGGGGGACAATTCACCCCTCCACTTT. Encoded protein: CASSKGGDNSPLHF.

Notes on this clone: The junction differs from germline at one of its ends, possibly a read error. The chain has TRBV5-6 and TRBJ1-2, with 8 bases aligning to TRBD1. CDR3 length: 12 amino acids. CDR1 and CDR2 (germline): SGHDT, YYEEEE. Written as DNA, the CDR3 is TGTGCCAGCAGCTTGGATCGGGCAGGGGGCCTCTTC. Residues: CASSLDRAGGLF.

The chain is built from TRBV4-1 and TRBJ2-7; possibly TRBD1 for D (6 bases). Trimming pared 3 bases from V and 4 bases from J, leaving 16 bases between. Germline CDR1 is MGHRA and CDR2 is YSYEKL. This CDR3 spans 15 amino acids. CDR3 nucleotides: TGCGCCAGCAGCCACGGAGAGACAGGCGAGTACGAGCAGTACTTC. Its protein product is CASSHGETGEYEQYF.

This clone was seen once. V and J are TRBV7-6 and TRBJ1-5; D unclear. Trimming cost V 2 bases and J 0 bases, with 11 bases left between them. Germline V CDR1 and CDR2: SGHVS, FNYEAQ. This CDR3 is built from 16 residues. CDR3 nucleotide sequence: TGTGCCAGCAGCTTAAGGGCAACCTATAGCAATCAGCCCCAGCATTTT. It yields the protein CASSLRATYSNQPQHF.

This clone was recorded once. This chain joins TRBV29-1 and TRBJ2-3; D is undetermined. CDR1 and CDR2 (germline): SQVTM, ANQGSEA. There are 15 residues in the CDR3. Trimming removed 2 bases at V and 0 bases at J, with 12 bases between. DNA of the CDR3: TGCAGCGTTGAAACGGGCCGTACAAGCACAGATACGCAGTATTTT. It specifies CSVETGRTSTDTQYF.

The chain links TRBV28 to TRBJ1-2, with D possibly being TRBD1 (6 bases). V was clipped by 6 bases and J by 5 bases, with 13 bases between them. CDR1 is MDHEN and CDR2 is SYDVKM in the germline V gene. This CDR3 contains 13 residues. In DNA, the CDR3 is TGTGCCAGCAGCCCGGGGGGCCTTTATGGCTACACCTTC. Translated, it gives CASSPGGLYGYTF.

The genes are TRBV19 and TRBJ1-5; a possible D gene is TRBD1 (5 bases). This CDR3 has 15 amino acids. Between the trimmed V and J ends, which lost 4 bases and 0 bases, there was a span of 10 bases. From germline, CDR1 is LNHDA and CDR2 SQIVND (reference sequence). The CDR3 DNA sequence: TGTGCCAGTAGTACGGGGCTTTATAGCAATCAGCCCCAGCATTTT. Amino acid sequence: CASSTGLYSNQPQHF.

The gene calls are TRBV13 and TRBJ2-7; D possibly corresponds to TRBD2 (5 bases). V lost 10 bases and J 5 bases, leaving 12 bases between the germline ends. CDR1 is PRHDT, CDR2 FYEKMQ, per germline (reference sequence). This CDR3 has 11 residues. The CDR3 DNA reads as TGTGCCACCCAGAGGGTCCACGAGCAGTACTTC. Encoded protein: CATQRVHEQYF.

The rearrangement links TRBV7-9 to TRBJ2-7; D might be TRBD1 or TRBD2, each matching 5 bases. The CDR3 extends over 14 amino acids. Trimming took off 6 bases at V and 2 bases at J, with 14 bases between the two ends. Germline CDR1 reads SEHNR; CDR2 reads FQNEAQ (reference sequence). The CDR3 region is CASRIRDGAYEQYF. CDR3 nucleotide sequence: TGTGCCAGCAGAATCCGGGACGGCGCCTACGAGCAGTACTTC.

Regarding this clone: This sample includes further DNA sequences coding for the same CDR3. The chain is built from TRBV11-2 and TRBJ2-7, with D unresolved. This CDR3 is 12 amino acids long. Germline CDR1 is SGHAT and CDR2 is FQNNGV. With 1 base removed from V and 4 bases from J, the gap between germline ends came to 5 bases. The CDR3 loop reads CASSLAGYEQYF. The DNA of the CDR3 is TGTGCCAGCAGCTTAGCTGGTTACGAGCAGTACTTC.

The rearrangement joins TRBV18 to TRBJ1-2; D is uncertain. The CDR3 length is 15 residues. V was cut by 2 bases and J by 4 bases, with 14 bases left in between. The germline CDR1 and CDR2 sequences are KGHSH and LQKENI. The CDR3 DNA reads TGTGCCAGCTCACCAGCGAGAAACTCCCTCTATGGCTACACCTTC. Translated: CASSPARNSLYGYTF. Looking up the rest from reference TRBV18 and TRBJ1-2 gives the full variable domain: NAGVMQNPRHLVRRRGQEARLRCSPMKGHSHVYWYRQLPEEGLKFMVYLQKENIIDESGMPKERFSAEFPKEGPSILRIQQVVRGDSAAYFCASSPARNSLYGYTFGSGTRLTVV.

This clone was found once. The chain employs TRBV4-2 and TRBJ1-2; D call uncertain. Germline CDR1 LGHNA, CDR2 YNFKEQ. Trimming cost V 3 bases and J 5 bases, with 7 bases left between them. This CDR3 is 12 amino acids long. CDR3 loop: CASSQVQYGYTF. CDR3 DNA: TGTGCCAGCAGCCAGGTACAGTATGGCTACACCTTC.

This rearrangement joins TRBV5-1 to TRBJ2-7, with 9 bases that match TRBD2. Germline V CDR1 and CDR2: SGHRS, YFSETQ. This CDR3 has 17 amino acids. Germline trimming cut 0 bases from V and 3 bases from J; bases unmatched to any gene: 10. In DNA form, the CDR3 reads TGCGCCAGCAGCTTGGAGGTAGCGGGAGTGAGAAGCTACGAGCAGTACTTC. This codes for CASSLEVAGVRSYEQYF.